The 31 T cell receptor beta chains in this list originate from one sample, sequenced in a study of T cell responses to AZD1222 COVID-19 vaccine. TCRdb's copy holds only in-frame clones and misses some; the assay was immunoSEQ multiplex PCR. This table holds around 130,000 clones, 88% found once. The starting material was peripheral blood, obtained on day 0 of MenACWY control vaccination. The receptor source for this set is an adult in good health.

This sequence joins TRBV5-6 and TRBJ1-2, with D unclear. The CDR3 totals 14 residues. Trimming left V 2 bases short and J 0 bases short, with 8 bases between. Germline values: CDR1 SGHDT, CDR2 YYEEEE. DNA of the CDR3: TGTGCCAGCAGCTTATGGGCAGCTAACTATGGCTACACCTTC. Residues: CASSLWAANYGYTF.

The chain uses TRBV6-5 and TRBJ2-7; 15 bases line up with TRBD2. V was clipped by 9 bases and J by 6 bases; unmatched bases: 6. CDR3 size: 14 residues. Germline V gene lookup returns CDR1 MNHEY and CDR2 SVGAGI. The DNA for the CDR3 is TGTGCCAGTAGGGGACTAGCGGGAGGATTCGAGCAGTACTTC. This encodes CASRGLAGGFEQYF.

V and J are TRBV7-6 and TRBJ2-6, with TRBD2 identical over 7 bases. Germline CDR1 is SGHVS and CDR2 is FNYEAQ. With 0 bases clipped from V and 3 bases from J, the junction kept 2 bases outside the gene matches. This CDR3 region has 16 residues. CDR3: CASSLATGGGANVLTF. For the CDR3, the DNA is TGTGCCAGCAGCTTAGCGACGGGGGGTGGGGCCAACGTCCTGACTTTC.

The chain uses TRBV9 and TRBJ1-2; D not resolved. Trimming left V 0 bases short and J 5 bases short, with 14 bases between. Per germline, CDR1 SGDLS and CDR2 YYNGEE. This CDR3 has 15 residues. The DNA of the CDR3 is TGTGCCAGCAGCGTAGACGTCGGCCCCTCATATGGCTACACCTTC. Amino acids: CASSVDVGPSYGYTF. The full variable domain, rest sourced from reference TRBV9 and TRBJ1-2, is DSGVTQTPKHLITATGQRVTLRCSPRSGDLSVYWYQQSLDQGLQFLIQYYNGEERAKGNILERFSAQQFPDLHSELNLSSLELGDSALYFCASSVDVGPSYGYTFGSGTRLTVV.

V gene TRBV27 combines with J gene TRBJ2-7; D may match TRBD1 or TRBD2 (5 bases each). The CDR3 is 15 residues long. Germline CDR1 and CDR2: MNHEY and SMNVEV (reference sequence). The V and J ends lost 3 bases and 2 bases respectively, with 14 bases between them. This chain's CDR3 is CASSLRGFVPYEQYF. For the CDR3, the DNA is TGTGCCAGCAGTTTGAGGGGCTTCGTCCCCTACGAGCAGTACTTC.

Only a few counts were recorded for this clone. The J gene is TRBJ2-3, the V gene TRBV28; D is ambiguous. The CDR3 spans 16 residues. Germline loops: CDR1 MDHEN, CDR2 SYDVKM. The V end was cut by 4 bases, the J end by 0 bases, with 14 bases between. The CDR3 sequence: CASSYPLSRSTDTQYF. As DNA, the CDR3 is TGTGCCAGCAGTTACCCTCTTTCGCGGAGCACAGATACGCAGTATTTT.

V is TRBV5-5 and J is TRBJ1-3; 10 bases are shared with TRBD1. CDR1 and CDR2 from the germline V gene are SGHKS and YYEKEE (reference sequence). This CDR3 is built from 14 residues. The trim removed 5 bases at V and 4 bases at J, leaving 3 bases unmatched. DNA for the CDR3: TGTGCCAGCAGACCGACAGGGGGCGGAAACACCATATATTTT. Residues: CASRPTGGGNTIYF.

This sequence joins TRBV21-1 and TRBJ2-5; the D call of TRBD2 is as the table states it, not checked on the DNA. TRBV21-1 is recorded as a pseudogene. The CDR3 spans 13 residues. CDR3 in DNA: TGTGCCAGCAGCAGCCGGAAGGAGGAGACCCAGTACTTC. Protein: CASSSRKEETQYF.

The V call is TRBV12-5, the J call TRBJ2-1, with D tentatively TRBD2 (5 bases). Trimming stripped 2 bases from V and 7 bases from J, with 15 bases between. CDR1 is LGHNT, CDR2 FRNRAP, per germline. This CDR3 has 15 amino acids. CDR3 region: CASGLRTGPRNEQFF. The CDR3 DNA follows: TGTGCTAGTGGTTTGCGGACTGGGCCTCGAAATGAGCAGTTCTTC.

V usage is TRBV5-1 and J usage is TRBJ2-5, with 9 nucleotides matching TRBD1. After removal of 3 bases from V and 2 bases from J, the junction contained 11 bases not matched to a gene. CDR1 SGHRS and CDR2 YFSETQ come from the germline V gene. CDR3 length: 17 residues. The CDR3 DNA follows: TGCGCCAGCAGCTGGTCCCGGGACAGGGTCTATCAAGAGACCCAGTACTTC. It specifies CASSWSRDRVYQETQYF.

The chain is built from TRBV9 and TRBJ2-1, with TRBD2 identical over 12 bases. The germline CDR1 and CDR2 sequences are SGDLS and YYNGEE. This CDR3 is built from 16 residues. J gave up 7 bases and V 0 bases, and 5 bases lay outside the gene matches. In nucleotides, the CDR3 is TGTGCCAGCAGCGTAGCTTCTAGCGGGAGGGTGAATGAGCAGTTCTTC. This sequence encodes CASSVASSGRVNEQFF.

The rearrangement joins TRBV28 to TRBJ1-4, with D hard to call. The CDR3 loop spans 13 amino acids. Per the germline V gene, CDR1 is MDHEN and CDR2 is SYDVKM. V gave up 3 bases and J gave up 8 bases, with 10 bases separating them. The CDR3 is CASSFPPQEKLFF. The DNA for the CDR3 is TGTGCCAGCAGTTTCCCCCCACAGGAAAAACTGTTTTTT.

This clone has only one observation. The CDR3 protein is CASSLDRGGEKLFF. DNA for the CDR3: TGTGCCAGCAGTTTGGATAGGGGTGGTGAAAAACTGTTTTTT. The chain recombines TRBV28 with TRBJ1-4, with a weak D call TRBD1 (5 bases). V was pared by 3 bases and J by 7 bases, with 12 bases between. Germline CDR1 is MDHEN and CDR2 is SYDVKM. The CDR3 is 14 amino acids.

This chain connects TRBV2 to TRBJ2-7; 7 bases agree with TRBD1. Losses at the gene ends were 3 bases for V and 2 bases for J; bases not matched to a gene: 4. The CDR3 consists of 14 residues. Germline V gene lookup returns CDR1 SNHLY and CDR2 FYNNEI. The CDR3 DNA sequence: TGTGCCAGCAGTGACCAGGGGGAAGCCTACGAGCAGTACTTC. Encoded protein: CASSDQGEAYEQYF.

CDR3 protein: CASSSPGRGNTEAFF. As DNA, the CDR3 is TGTGCCAGCAGCTCCCCTGGGAGAGGAAACACTGAAGCTTTCTTT. The chain joins TRBV6-5 to TRBJ1-1; D gene ambiguous. CDR3 length equals 15 residues. Between the trimmed V and J ends, which lost 6 bases and 2 bases, there was a span of 16 bases. In germline, CDR1 is MNHEY, CDR2 SVGAGI.

The rearrangement joins TRBV28 to TRBJ1-4; possible D gene TRBD1, 6 bases. The CDR3 consists of 16 residues. The germline V gene has CDR1 MDHEN and CDR2 SYDVKM. V was trimmed by 4 bases and J by 3 bases, leaving 15 bases between them. CDR3 loop: CASSYTGKRSNEKLFF. In DNA form, the CDR3 reads TGTGCCAGCAGTTACACAGGGAAGAGGTCTAATGAAAAACTGTTTTTT.

The chain couples TRBV15 to TRBJ2-7, with TRBD1 matching 7 bases. CDR1 and CDR2 from the germline V gene are LNHNV and YYDKDF (reference sequence). The V and J ends lost 1 base and 6 bases, in that order; junction bases with no gene match: 9. There are 15 residues in the CDR3. CDR3 amino acids: CATSRGAGAGGEQYF. CDR3 nucleotides: TGTGCCACCAGCAGAGGAGCAGGGGCAGGGGGCGAGCAGTACTTC.

J is TRBJ1-3 and V is TRBV11-2; D is unclear. Trimming removed 4 bases at V and 2 bases at J, with 9 bases between. Germline CDR1 reads SGHAT; CDR2 reads FQNNGV. The CDR3 consists of 14 residues. CDR3 amino acids: CASSSSKTGNTIYF. CDR3 coding DNA: TGTGCCAGCAGCTCCAGTAAGACTGGAAACACCATATATTTT.

The chain has TRBV13 and TRBJ2-5, with D tentatively TRBD1 (5 bases). With 4 bases removed from V and 4 bases from J, the gap between germline ends came to 13 bases. The CDR3 has 14 amino acids. Per the germline V gene, CDR1 is PRHDT and CDR2 is FYEKMQ (reference sequence). Here the CDR3 reads CASSSKRGGETQYF. The CDR3 DNA reads TGTGCCAGCAGCTCAAAAAGGGGCGGAGAGACCCAGTACTTC.

This chain joins TRBV28 and TRBJ2-7; 10 bases are a match to TRBD2. Germline V lookup: CDR1 MDHEN, CDR2 SYDVKM. This CDR3 spans 14 amino acids. Germline trimming cut 5 bases from V and 2 bases from J; bases unmatched to any gene: 3. In DNA, the CDR3 is TGTGCCAGCAGTATCACTAGCGGGACCTACGAGCAGTACTTC. This gives the protein CASSITSGTYEQYF.

CDR3 sequence (DNA): TGTGCCAGCAGCCGGTCTTCGATCTACGAGCAGTACTTC. It yields the protein CASSRSSIYEQYF. This sequence joins TRBV7-8 and TRBJ2-7; D is unresolved. V shed 5 bases and J shed 3 bases, with 11 bases lying between them. Germline CDR1 and CDR2: SGHVS and FQNEAQ. The CDR3 has 13 amino acids.

The chain joins TRBV4-1 to TRBJ1-3; D not resolved. Germline V lookup: CDR1 MGHRA, CDR2 YSYEKL. V lost 1 base, J lost 0 bases, and 7 bases lay in between. The CDR3 loop spans 15 amino acids. The CDR3 DNA reads TGCGCCAGCAGCCAAGTTTATAACTCTGGAAACACCATATATTTT. It translates to CASSQVYNSGNTIYF.

The chain couples TRBV19 to TRBJ1-1; D call uncertain. Germline CDR1 is LNHDA and CDR2 is SQIVND (reference sequence). V was trimmed by 7 bases and J by 3 bases, leaving 12 bases between them. The CDR3 runs 13 residues. As DNA, the CDR3 is TGTGCCAGTAAAAAAAGGTCAGACACTGAAGCTTTCTTT. Translation: CASKKRSDTEAFF.

This rearrangement joins TRBV11-2 to TRBJ1-1; TRBD1 aligns across 10 bases. The V segment lost 2 bases and the J segment 6 bases; nucleotides outside the gene matches: 9. Germline loops: CDR1 SGHAT, CDR2 FQNNGV. This CDR3 is built from 16 residues. CDR3 coding DNA: TGTGCCAGCAGCTTATCGACAGGGGGCGAGGTGGCTGAAGCTTTCTTT. Translation: CASSLSTGGEVAEAFF.

The chain couples TRBV5-1 to TRBJ2-1; D remains unclear. From germline, CDR1 is SGHRS and CDR2 YFSETQ. V dropped 6 bases and J dropped 9 bases, with 13 bases sitting between them. The length of the CDR3 is 12 residues. The CDR3 loop reads CASTQERSEQFF. CDR3 DNA: TGCGCCAGCACCCAAGAGAGATCTGAGCAGTTCTTC. The full variable domain, its missing parts supplied by reference TRBV5-1 and TRBJ2-1, is KAGVTQTPRYLIKTRGQQVTLSCSPISGHRSVSWYQQTPGQGLQFLFEYFSETQRNKGNFPGRFSGRQFSNSRSEMNVSTLELGDSALYLCASTQERSEQFFGPGTRLTVL.

This clone has only one observation. This rearrangement joins TRBV19 to TRBJ2-7; 8 bases align to TRBD1. V shed 2 bases and J 2 bases; nucleotides not matched to a gene: 2. The germline gives CDR1 LNHDA, CDR2 SQIVND (reference sequence). The CDR3 has 14 amino acids. The CDR3 nucleotides are TGTGCCAGTAGTATATTACAGGGGGCCTACGAGCAGTACTTC. Residues: CASSILQGAYEQYF.

J is TRBJ1-5 and V is TRBV19; D gene unclear. Trimming pared 6 bases from V and 2 bases from J, leaving 14 bases between. This CDR3 contains 15 residues. Germline V gene lookup returns CDR1 LNHDA and CDR2 SQIVND (reference sequence). The CDR3: CASRWNSGGNQPQHF. The CDR3 nucleotides read TGTGCCAGTAGATGGAACAGCGGGGGCAATCAGCCCCAGCATTTT.

The gene calls are TRBV19 and TRBJ1-5; 8 bases map to TRBD1. V was pared by 6 bases and J by 0 bases, with 7 bases of the junction left unmatched. There are 16 residues in the CDR3. Germline V lookup: CDR1 LNHDA, CDR2 SQIVND (reference sequence). The CDR3 loop is CASSKWTGHSNQPQHF. CDR3 nucleotides: TGTGCCAGTAGCAAATGGACAGGGCATAGCAATCAGCCCCAGCATTTT. The variable domain in full, with the rest retrieved from reference TRBV19 and TRBJ1-5, is DGGITQSPKYLFRKEGQNVTLSCEQNLNHDAMYWYRQDPGQGLRLIYYSQIVNDFQKGDIAEGYSVSREKKESFPLTVTSAQKNPTAFYLCASSKWTGHSNQPQHFGDGTRLSIL.

This chain joins TRBV24-1 and TRBJ1-1; possibly TRBD1 for D (5 bases). The CDR3 extends over 12 amino acids. In germline, CDR1 is KGHDR, CDR2 SFDVKD. V lost 2 bases and J lost 12, with 12 bases in between. For the CDR3, the DNA is TGTGCCACCAGTGATTCCCAGGGTAGGCCTTTCTTT. Protein: CATSDSQGRPFF.

The CDR3 loop is CASSRTSAQYF. For the CDR3, the DNA is TGTGCCAGCAGCCGGACTAGCGCGCAGTATTTT. The chain is built from TRBV7-2 and TRBJ2-3; 9 positions agree with TRBD2. Unmatched junction bases numbered 1, after V lost 5 bases and J lost 10 bases. Germline CDR1 and CDR2: SGHTA and FQGNSA. CDR3 length: 11 amino acids.

The gene calls are TRBV27 and TRBJ2-7, with no clear D. Germline V gene lookup returns CDR1 MNHEY and CDR2 SMNVEV (reference sequence). This CDR3 contains 16 residues. Trimming removed 3 bases at V and 7 bases at J, with 22 bases between. Here the CDR3 DNA reads TGTGCCAGCAGTTTTGAGGTCGGTCTACTTTCGGGTGAGCAGTACTTC. It specifies CASSFEVGLLSGEQYF.